The 14 T cell receptor beta chains below come from one sample, sequenced in a study of T cell clones after liver transplantation. Assay used: immunoSEQ multiplex PCR; TCRdb lists only in-frame clones, some missing. The table includes around 60,000 clones, over 70% detected once. Source: CD4+ T cells from blood, taken before liver transplant. The receptors come from a human donor who received a liver transplant.

Only a few counts were recorded for this clone. The V call is TRBV9, the J call TRBJ2-7, with 8 positions matching TRBD2. This CDR3 contains 16 residues. V was clipped by 0 bases and J by 2 bases; unmatched bases: 7. Germline V gene data show CDR1 as SGDLS and CDR2 as YYNGEE. CDR3 sequence reads: CASSVAVLAGAYEQYF. In DNA, the CDR3 is TGTGCCAGCAGCGTAGCGGTTCTAGCGGGCGCCTACGAGCAGTACTTC.

This clone has only one observation. This chain's CDR3 is CATSDRVYEQYF. The CDR3 nucleotides read TGTGCCACTAGTGACAGGGTCTACGAGCAGTACTTC. The J gene is TRBJ2-7, the V gene TRBV10-3; 7 nucleotides agree with TRBD1. The CDR3 runs to 12 residues. In germline, CDR1 is ENHRY, CDR2 SYGVKD. The ends lost 10 bases at V and 3 bases at J; junction bases unmatched: 6.

The CDR3 nucleotides are TGTGCCAGTAGTGCAACAGGTTTGAACACTGAAGCTTTCTTT. Its translation is CASSATGLNTEAFF. The V gene is TRBV19, the J gene TRBJ1-1; the D gene is possibly TRBD1 (5 bases). The CDR3 covers 14 residues. Germline CDR1 reads LNHDA; CDR2 reads SQIVND (reference sequence). V was trimmed by 5 bases and J by 0 bases, leaving 10 bases between them.

This chain links TRBV28 with TRBJ1-1; D possibly corresponds to TRBD1 (6 bases). The V end was cut by 5 bases, the J end by 4 bases, with 17 bases between. Germline V gives CDR1 MDHEN, CDR2 SYDVKM. This CDR3 has 15 amino acids. CDR3 nucleotides: TGTGCCAGCAGTCCTCAATTAGGGGGTGCCACTGAAGCTTTCTTT. It specifies CASSPQLGGATEAFF. Together with reference TRBV28 and TRBJ1-1, the CDR3 gives the full variable domain: DVKVTQSSRYLVKRTGEKVFLECVQDMDHENMFWYRQDPGLGLRLIYFSYDVKMKEKGDIPEGYSVSREKKERFSLILESASTNQTSMYLCASSPQLGGATEAFFGQGTRLTVV.

The chain recombines TRBV7-2 with TRBJ1-1; TRBD1 agrees at 8 bases. This CDR3 contains 14 residues. Trimming removed 1 base from V and 4 bases from J; junction bases left unmatched: 2. Germline CDR1 is SGHTA and CDR2 is FQGNSA. The CDR3: CASSLVGQGTEAFF. The CDR3 DNA follows: TGTGCCAGCAGCTTAGTAGGACAGGGCACTGAAGCTTTCTTT. Full variable domain (outside the CDR3, taken from reference TRBV7-2 and TRBJ1-1): GAGVSQSPSNKVTEKGKDVELRCDPISGHTALYWYRQSLGQGLEFLIYFQGNSAPDKSGLPSDRFSAERTGGSVSTLTIQRTQQEDSAVYLCASSLVGQGTEAFFGQGTRLTVV.

This clone was seen more than once but under ten times. The chain recombines TRBV28 with TRBJ1-2; a weak D match, TRBD1 (5 bases). Germline V lookup: CDR1 MDHEN, CDR2 SYDVKM. This CDR3 is 14 amino acids long. V was cut by 2 bases and J by 7 bases, with 14 bases left in between. Here the CDR3 reads CASSLEGVGRGYTF. In DNA form, the CDR3 reads TGTGCCAGCAGTTTAGAAGGGGTTGGCCGTGGCTACACCTTC.

This clone was observed a few times. V usage is TRBV7-3 and J usage is TRBJ2-3, with 9 nucleotides matching TRBD2. CDR3 length: 15 amino acids. Germline V lookup: CDR1 SGHTA, CDR2 FQGTGA. The J segment lost 4 bases and the V segment lost 2 bases, leaving 4 bases of the junction unmatched. The CDR3: CASSLLGGGADTQYF. The CDR3 nucleotides read TGTGCCAGCAGCTTATTAGGCGGGGGGGCAGATACGCAGTATTTT.

This clone was counted only a few times. The V and J genes are TRBV15 and TRBJ1-5, with D maybe TRBD1 (6 bases). Trimming took 2 bases from V and 3 from J, leaving 8 bases between them. The germline CDR1 and CDR2 sequences are LNHNV and YYDKDF (reference sequence). The CDR3 loop spans 14 amino acids. The CDR3 DNA follows: TGTGCCACCAGCAGACAGGGGAACAATCAGCCCCAGCATTTT. It specifies CATSRQGNNQPQHF.

The rearrangement joins TRBV9 to TRBJ2-1, with 9 positions matching TRBD2. Trimming at V came to 7 bases and at J to 8 bases, leaving 16 bases not matched to a gene. Germline assignment: CDR1 SGDLS and CDR2 YYNGEE. This CDR3 spans 16 amino acids. CDR3 residues: CASAGGGAYSDDEQFF. For the CDR3, the DNA is TGTGCCAGCGCGGGAGGGGGCGCCTATTCGGATGATGAGCAGTTCTTC.

The CDR3 region has the DNA TGTGCCAGCAGGAAGGGACTAGCGCCCACCGGGGAGCTGTTTTTT. Its translation: CASRKGLAPTGELFF. The chain recombines TRBV13 with TRBJ2-2; 10 nucleotides match TRBD2. The trim removed 6 bases at V and 4 bases at J, leaving 5 bases unmatched. Germline lookup yields CDR1 PRHDT and CDR2 FYEKMQ (reference sequence). This CDR3 is 15 amino acids long.

CDR3 sequence reads: CASSSLSGANVLTF. The CDR3 bases are TGTGCCAGCAGTTCTTTATCTGGGGCCAACGTCCTGACTTTC. The chain employs TRBV27 and TRBJ2-6; D gene unclear. The CDR3 sequence is 14 residues long. V gave up 4 bases and J gave up 1 base, with 5 bases separating them. CDR1 is MNHEY and CDR2 is SMNVEV in the germline V gene (reference sequence).

The V and J genes are TRBV16 and TRBJ1-2, with 10 bases matching TRBD1. CDR1 is KGHSY and CDR2 is FQNENV in the germline V gene. The CDR3 is 15 residues long. Trimming at V came to 0 bases and at J to 6 bases, leaving 4 bases not matched to a gene. CDR3 in DNA: TGTGCCAGCAGCCAATCGGGACAGGGGATACATGGCTACACCTTC. The encoded protein is CASSQSGQGIHGYTF. The full variable domain, its missing parts supplied by reference TRBV16 and TRBJ1-2, is GEEVAQTPKHLVRGEGQKAKLYCAPIKGHSYVFWYQQVLKNEFKFLISFQNENVFDETGMPKERFSAKCLPNSPCSLEIQATKLEDSAVYFCASSQSGQGIHGYTFGSGTRLTVV.

The chain is built from TRBV11-2 and TRBJ1-4; perhaps TRBD1 as D (5 bases). The length of the CDR3 is 16 residues. CDR1 SGHAT and CDR2 FQNNGV come from the germline V gene. Deletions cut 0 bases from V and 8 bases from J, with 16 bases between. The CDR3 DNA reads TGTGCCAGCAGCTTAGATCTGCAGAGGGGAGGCGAAAAACTGTTTTTT. Its translation: CASSLDLQRGGEKLFF. Filled out from reference TRBV11-2 and TRBJ1-4, the complete variable domain reads EAGVAQSPRYKIIEKRQSVAFWCNPISGHATLYWYQQILGQGPKLLIQFQNNGVVDDSQLPKDRFSAERLKGVDSTLKIQPAKLEDSAVYLCASSLDLQRGGEKLFFGSGTQLSVL.

In its sample, this clone was seen a few times. The V and J genes are TRBV5-1 and TRBJ2-6; no clear D gene. There are 17 residues in the CDR3. Germline V lookup: CDR1 SGHRS, CDR2 YFSETQ. The V gene lost 4 bases and the J gene lost 1 base, with 15 bases spanning the gap. CDR3 nucleotides: TGCGCCAGCAGCCGAGGAATCCTGGCATCTGGGGCCAACGTCCTGACTTTC. Its translation: CASSRGILASGANVLTF. Looking up the rest from reference TRBV5-1 and TRBJ2-6 gives the full variable domain: KAGVTQTPRYLIKTRGQQVTLSCSPISGHRSVSWYQQTPGQGLQFLFEYFSETQRNKGNFPGRFSGRQFSNSRSEMNVSTLELGDSALYLCASSRGILASGANVLTFGAGSRLTVL.